The rows below give T cell receptor beta chains drawn from one sample of a study of blood T cell repertoires in COVID-19. Profiling relied on immunoSEQ multiplex PCR, and the TCRdb table lists in-frame clones only, not all of them. This table has 86,000 or so clones, around 85% appearing once. The sample consisted of peripheral blood. The receptor source for this set is a man in his sixties or seventies with acute or convalescent COVID-19. Each CDR3 is given with its conserved first and last residue.

TRBJ1-5,TRBV5-5,15,CASSLTGLGDQPQHF
TRBJ2-1,TRBV19,13,CASSMASGGAQFF
TRBJ1-6,TRBV3-1/TRBV3-2,17,CASSQETGISYNSPLHF
TRBJ2-7,TRBV7-2,14,CASSLDGGVDEQYF
TRBJ1-2,TRBV7-2,13,CASSPSRGYGYTF
TRBJ2-2,TRBV7-3,17,CASSPTQTRANTGELFF
TRBJ2-7,TRBV15,13,CATSSQSLYEQYF
TRBJ1-2,TRBV6-5,15,CASSYWRDPNYGYTF
TRBJ2-1,TRBV7-2,16,CASSSGSGGAYNEQFF
TRBJ2-2,TRBV30,16,CAWSGGGLAITGELFF
TRBJ1-4,TRBV14,14,CASSHPNSPGKLFF
TRBJ2-5,TRBV3-1/TRBV3-2,16,CASSHSGQLLQETQYF
TRBJ1-1,TRBV3-1/TRBV3-2,14,CASSPRLEPTEAFF
TRBJ2-3,TRBV5-1,15,CASSSGQGVTDTQYF
TRBJ2-2,TRBV19,16,CASSIATGGSTGELFF
TRBJ1-1,TRBV27,15,CASSLNRQMNTEAFF
TRBJ2-5,TRBV7-2,18,CASSSAGLAGGPRETQYF
TRBJ2-5,TRBV5-1,12,CASKQGYETQYF
TRBJ1-2,TRBV29-1,13,CSVAAGGASGYTF
TRBJ2-1,TRBV9,16,CASSDRTSRSGFEQFF
TRBJ1-1,TRBV10-3,14,CAISEKGLNTEAFF
TRBJ1-2,TRBV28,14,CASSPGQGDYGYTF
TRBJ1-2,TRBV24-1,16,CATSDAKTGADYGYTF
TRBJ2-7,TRBV4-1,14,CASSLGRDRDEQYF
TRBJ2-4,TRBV20-1,10,CSALRNIQYF
TRBJ1-1,TRBV27,14,CASRAWDRAVKAFF
TRBJ2-1,TRBV5-4,17,CASSTSGGAIIYNEQFF
TRBJ1-1,TRBV18,15,CASSPDGAMNTEAFF
TRBJ1-1,TRBV29-1,14,CSVRADRGNTEAFF
TRBJ2-1,TRBV10-2,15,CASSELSLSYNEQFF
TRBJ1-5,TRBV19,16,CASRPGGSPWGQPQHF
TRBJ2-3,TRBV11-2,15,CASSGAGTSTDTQYF
TRBJ1-5,TRBV19,14,CASSNQYGNQPQHF
TRBJ1-2,TRBV6-6,13,CASSEELPRGYTF
TRBJ2-1,TRBV9,16,CASRPLAGGSYNEQFF
TRBJ2-1,TRBV15,17,CATSTIRRDRVRNEQFF
TRBJ2-7,TRBV9,17,CASSVASGGAGSYEQYF